This T cell receptor (beta chain) was observed in a study of blood T cells in healthy people across ages. Through a sample-barcoded 5' primer and a J-beta primer mix, a second PCR was run for about 6 to 11 cycles. MiXCR, run by TCRdb on the 5' RACE reads, gives a single entry per CDR3 protein. The sample comprises 1.5 million to 2 million distinct CDR3 sequences, about 49% of which are singletons, and 2.1% rests with the top ten. This clonotype was detected once. This clonotype originated in a woman in her thirties or forties in good health. The sample consisted of blood.

CDR3 in amino acids: CASSYSPIKGAPQYF. The CDR3 DNA reads as TGTGCCAGCAGTTACTCGCCCATTAAGGGAGCTCCACAGTATTTT. V usage is TRBV6-5 and J usage is TRBJ2-3, with a tentative D call TRBD2 (5 bases). The ends were cut back, 0 bases at V and 12 bases at J, with 19 bases in the middle. The CDR3 extends over 15 amino acids. CDR1 and CDR2 from the germline V gene are MNHEY and SVGAGI.